The clone carrying this TCR beta chain was picked up a small number of times. Antigen unknown. Described time point: patch test 1, 2 weeks after DPC sensitization. The sample's treatment: therapeutic diphenylcyclopropenone sensitization with weekly scalp DPC. The total RNA was obtained from whole blood that was not fractionated. These data originate in a study of human T cells and chemical hapten exposure. Study-level information: Patch testing placed 0.01% DPC on the upper back, with readings at 6 days. Affected patients, primarily female, had alopecia areata, totalis or universalis. Per-sample TCR yield variation was attributed mainly to small pooled library volume differences.

Whole-study results and caveats: Counts of TCRs expanded at PT1 correlated positively with patch test score.

CDR1 is MGHRA and CDR2 is YSYEKL in the germline V gene. The CDR3 totals 15 residues. Trimming removed 4 bases from V and 0 bases from J, with 7 bases in between. TCRdb re-called the RACE reads with MiXCR, one entry per CDR3 protein. The sample consists of around 57,000 distinct CDR3 sequences, approximately 10% of them appearing once. The receptor comes from a woman in her 40s with alopecia areata. Some clones in this sample may be carry-over from other donors' samples. This rearrangement joins TRBV4-1 to TRBJ1-6; D uncertain. This specimen was whole blood, taken in connection with sensitization to the hapten diphenylcyclopropenone (DPC). The CDR3 DNA sequence: TGCGCCAGCAGCCCCGAGGGCTCCTATAATTCACCCCTCCACTTT. Its protein product is CASSPEGSYNSPLHF.